This record covers a single TCR beta chain. Its antigen is still unknown. The sample belongs to a study of T cells in localized non-small cell lung cancer. Study-wide findings and caveats: Paired adjacent lung recovered a median roughly 56 of the top 100 tumor clones. The tumor had only one region sequenced, so heterogeneity remains possible. Tumor trailed uninvolved adjacent lung in T cell clonality, which peaked there.

Per the germline V gene, CDR1 is LGHNA and CDR2 is YNFKEQ. The V and J ends lost 4 bases and 0 bases respectively, with 18 bases between them. This CDR3 contains 18 residues. Here immunoSEQ multiplex PCR was the method, and the copy in TCRdb shows in-frame clones only, minus some. This sample carries about 33,000 clones, about 90% of them seen once, and the ten largest clones take 5.5% to 7%. The chain uses TRBV4-2 and TRBJ1-4, with a possible D match to TRBD1 (6 bases). Source: PBMCs, taken before any cancer treatment. The clonotype comes from a man aged 35-75 years with stage II lung adenocarcinoma. DNA of the CDR3: TGTGCCAGCAGCCCGCACCACGGACAGATTGCAACTAATGAAAAACTGTTTTTT. It yields the protein CASSPHHGQIATNEKLFF.